The sequence of this T cell receptor (beta chain) was determined in a study of T cells after yellow fever vaccination. Study-wide findings and caveats: Post-booster reappearance was seen for most primary-vaccination clones (96% CD4, about 88% CD8). Abundant clonotypes from the bulk population could have been carried over as contaminants into FACS-sorted repertoires.

From germline, CDR1 is MDHEN and CDR2 SYDVKM. The CDR3 extends over 15 amino acids. Trimming at V came to 6 bases and at J to 2 bases, leaving 7 bases not matched to a gene. This clonotype appeared a few times. Its antigen is not known. TCRdb re-derived calls from the 5' RACE reads in MiXCR, one entry per CDR3 protein. Of 150,000 to 200,000 distinct CDR3 sequences in the sample, about a tenth were seen once. Sequenced here: CD8+ T cells sorted from PBMCs, sampled 45 days after the yellow fever booster vaccination. This chain uses TRBV28 with TRBJ1-5, with 7 positions matching TRBD1. This clonotype was obtained from a young man who received the YFV17D yellow fever vaccine. The CDR3 loop reads CASSLTGLRNQPQHF. The CDR3 DNA sequence: TGTGCCAGCAGCCTGACAGGGCTTCGCAATCAGCCCCAGCATTTT.